The 21 T cell receptor beta chains reported below all come from one sample, sequenced in a study of T cell responses to AZD1222 COVID-19 vaccine. Sequencing was performed with immunoSEQ multiplex PCR; in TCRdb, only in-frame clones are kept and a portion is missing. The table records more than 150,000 clones, roughly nine tenths of them present only once. Sequencing was performed on peripheral blood, taken 28 days after the second AZD1222 dose. These receptors originate from an adult who received the AZD1222 COVID-19 vaccine.

The chain employs TRBV7-2 and TRBJ2-3; possibly TRBD2 for D (5 bases). The length of the CDR3 is 13 residues. Per germline, CDR1 SGHTA and CDR2 FQGNSA. V was shortened by 1 base and J by 4 bases, with 6 bases between the two germline ends. DNA of the CDR3: TGTGCCAGCAGCTTAGAGAGGGCAGATACGCAGTATTTT. It translates to CASSLERADTQYF.

This sequence joins TRBV28 and TRBJ1-1; D is perhaps TRBD1 (5 bases). V gave up 8 bases and J gave up 2 bases, with 21 bases separating them. The CDR3 totals 16 residues. The germline V gene encodes CDR1 MDHEN and CDR2 SYDVKM. As DNA, the CDR3 is TGTGCCAGCCAAATAGTTTCAAACAGGAAAAACACTGAAGCTTTCTTT. Translating it yields CASQIVSNRKNTEAFF.

V usage is TRBV9 and J usage is TRBJ1-2; a possible D gene is TRBD1 (5 bases). The CDR3 sequence is 15 residues long. V lost 5 bases and J lost 7, with 21 bases in between. Germline V CDR1 and CDR2: SGDLS, YYNGEE. The CDR3, as DNA: TGTGCCAGCAGTGGAACCGGGACTGTTATAGGTGGCTACACCTTC. Protein: CASSGTGTVIGGYTF.

The chain links TRBV7-8 to TRBJ1-5; D ambiguous. Trimming removed 1 base at V and 3 bases at J, with 7 bases between. The CDR3 runs to 14 residues. Germline loops: CDR1 SGHVS, CDR2 FQNEAQ. CDR3 residues: CASSLGVINQPQHF. CDR3 coding DNA: TGTGCCAGCAGCTTAGGTGTTATCAATCAGCCCCAGCATTTT.

V usage is TRBV3-1 (or the pseudogene TRBV3-2) and J usage is TRBJ2-1, with D maybe TRBD2 (5 bases). Trimming removed 0 bases from V and 10 bases from J, with 10 bases in between. Germline loops: CDR1 LGHDT, CDR2 YNNKEL (reference sequence). The CDR3 runs 13 residues. CDR3 sequence reads: CASSQDMRGEQFF. CDR3 bases: TGTGCCAGCAGCCAAGATATGAGAGGGGAGCAGTTCTTC.

V is TRBV4-1 and J is TRBJ1-4, with 9 bases matching TRBD1. Germline V CDR1 and CDR2: MGHRA, YSYEKL. CDR3 length: 19 amino acids. Germline trimming cut 0 bases from V and 6 bases from J; bases unmatched to any gene: 14. The CDR3 DNA is TGCGCCAGCAGCCAAGATATACAGGGGGCTCGGATAACGGATGAAAAACTGTTTTTT. Amino acids: CASSQDIQGARITDEKLFF.

The chain links TRBV5-4 to TRBJ1-5, with TRBD1 as a possible D gene (6 bases). The length of the CDR3 is 17 residues. V shed 4 bases and J shed 2 bases, with 19 bases lying between them. CDR1 and CDR2 from the germline V gene are SGHNT and YYREEE (reference sequence). The CDR3 sequence is CASSPGLTGEGNQPQHF. The CDR3 DNA reads TGTGCCAGCAGCCCCGGGCTGACAGGCGAAGGCAATCAGCCCCAGCATTTT.

Concerning this clone: Other DNA sequences in this specimen translate into the identical CDR3. This chain uses TRBV12-3 or TRBV12-4 with TRBJ2-1; no clear D. The length of the CDR3 is 11 residues. The ends were cut back, 4 bases at V and 4 bases at J, with 2 bases in the middle. The CDR3: CASSSYNEQFF. DNA for the CDR3: TGTGCCAGCAGTTCTTACAATGAGCAGTTCTTC.

There are a few counts of this clone. The chain recombines TRBV10-3 with TRBJ1-1; a possible D gene is TRBD1 (6 bases). The CDR3 spans 16 residues. Germline V gene lookup returns CDR1 ENHRY and CDR2 SYGVKD. V was shortened by 5 bases and J by 9 bases, with 25 bases between the two germline ends. The CDR3 reads CAISLSRQELTAQAFF. The CDR3 region has the DNA TGTGCCATCAGTCTGTCTCGACAGGAGCTTACGGCTCAAGCTTTCTTT.

The gene calls are TRBV2 and TRBJ2-3, with TRBD2 identical over 9 bases. The J segment lost 5 bases and the V segment lost 7 bases, leaving 7 bases of the junction unmatched. This CDR3 contains 14 residues. Germline CDR1 reads SNHLY; CDR2 reads FYNNEI. The CDR3 DNA is TGTGCCAGCAATAGCGGGAGCCGGGAAGATACGCAGTATTTT. Its protein is CASNSGSREDTQYF. Looking up the rest from reference TRBV2 and TRBJ2-3 gives the full variable domain: EPEVTQTPSHQVTQMGQEVILRCVPISNHLYFYWYRQILGQKVEFLVSFYNNEISEKSEIFDDQFSVERPDGSNFTLKIRSTKLEDSAMYFCASNSGSREDTQYFGPGTRLTVL.

The genes are TRBV19 and TRBJ2-3; 9 bases agree with TRBD2. V trimming: 6 bases; J trimming: 2 bases; junction bases outside the gene matches: 9. The CDR3 is 16 residues long. The germline V gene has CDR1 LNHDA and CDR2 SQIVND (reference sequence). This CDR3 is CASSHFSGGPTDTQYF. The CDR3 DNA reads as TGTGCCAGTAGCCATTTTAGCGGGGGACCCACAGATACGCAGTATTTT.

This chain uses TRBV5-1 with TRBJ1-1, with 7 bases fitting TRBD1. In germline, CDR1 is SGHRS, CDR2 YFSETQ. With 3 bases clipped from V and 1 base from J, the junction kept 9 bases outside the gene matches. This CDR3 contains 16 residues. Written as DNA, the CDR3 is TGCGCCAGCAGCTACCCATACAGGGGACCGAACACTGAAGCTTTCTTT. As protein: CASSYPYRGPNTEAFF.

This clone was seen only once. The chain carries TRBV28 and TRBJ2-7, with 8 bases fitting TRBD2. Germline trimming cut 4 bases from V and 3 bases from J; bases unmatched to any gene: 17. The CDR3 is made up of 18 amino acids. The germline V gene has CDR1 MDHEN and CDR2 SYDVKM. The CDR3 coding sequence is TGTGCCAGCAGTTCCCCCCTCAAACTAGCGGAGAGCGTCTACGAGCAGTACTTC. As protein: CASSSPLKLAESVYEQYF. Filled out from reference TRBV28 and TRBJ2-7, the complete variable domain reads DVKVTQSSRYLVKRTGEKVFLECVQDMDHENMFWYRQDPGLGLRLIYFSYDVKMKEKGDIPEGYSVSREKKERFSLILESASTNQTSMYLCASSSPLKLAESVYEQYFGPGTRLTVT.

The V call is TRBV11-2, the J call TRBJ2-1; D is unresolved. The CDR3 extends over 15 amino acids. Trimming took 1 base from V and 9 from J, leaving 16 bases between them. The germline CDR1 and CDR2 sequences are SGHAT and FQNNGV. In DNA, the CDR3 is TGTGCCAGCAGCTTAGTTGGTCAAAACATGGCTGAGCAGTTCTTC. Translating it yields CASSLVGQNMAEQFF.

This sequence joins TRBV19 and TRBJ2-1; D not resolved. The V gene's germline CDR1 is LNHDA and CDR2 SQIVND (reference sequence). The V end lost 5 bases, the J end lost 8 bases, and 13 bases lay between the germline ends. The length of the CDR3 is 13 residues. For the CDR3, the DNA is TGTGCCAGTAGTTATGGGAACCGCGATGAGCAGTTCTTC. Translating it yields CASSYGNRDEQFF.

The chain links TRBV10-3 to TRBJ2-2; 11 nucleotides align to TRBD1. CDR1 is ENHRY and CDR2 is SYGVKD in the germline V gene. This CDR3 region has 15 residues. V gave up 6 bases and J gave up 4 bases; unmatched junction bases: 4. CDR3 in DNA: TGTGCCATCAGACCCGGGACAGGGGGCACCGGGGAGCTGTTTTTT. Protein: CAIRPGTGGTGELFF.

V gene TRBV24-1 combines with J gene TRBJ2-1; perhaps TRBD2 as D (5 bases). V shed 3 bases and J shed 4 bases, with 12 bases lying between them. Germline lookup yields CDR1 KGHDR and CDR2 SFDVKD. The CDR3 runs to 15 residues. CDR3 DNA: TGTGCCACCAGTGATCCGCGGGCGGATTACAATGAGCAGTTCTTC. As protein: CATSDPRADYNEQFF.

This clone is a singleton in its sample. The V call is TRBV28, the J call TRBJ1-4; 9 bases line up with TRBD1. Per germline, CDR1 MDHEN and CDR2 SYDVKM. The CDR3 length is 15 residues. V was pared by 5 bases and J by 5 bases, with 6 bases of the junction left unmatched. Here the CDR3 DNA reads TGTGCCAGCAGTACAGTGACAGGGGGGAATGAAAAACTGTTTTTT. Translated: CASSTVTGGNEKLFF.

A single count supports this clone. The chain links TRBV6-5 to TRBJ1-6; D not resolved. The CDR3 spans 16 residues. Trimming took 0 bases from V and 6 from J, leaving 12 bases between them. CDR1 is MNHEY and CDR2 is SVGAGI in the germline V gene. CDR3 DNA sequence: TGTGCCAGCAGTTACTCGACGGCGGGGTCTAATTCACCCCTCCACTTT. Amino acids: CASSYSTAGSNSPLHF.

J is TRBJ2-7 and V is TRBV6-1; 7 bases align to TRBD2. This CDR3 is 16 amino acids long. J lost 3 bases, V lost 0 bases, and 8 bases had no gene match. Per germline, CDR1 MNHNS and CDR2 SASEGT. The CDR3 is CASSEAQLAQLYEQYF. CDR3 sequence (DNA): TGTGCCAGCAGTGAAGCTCAACTAGCGCAACTCTACGAGCAGTACTTC.

V is TRBV24-1 and J is TRBJ2-1; TRBD1 agrees at 8 bases. The J segment lost 7 bases and the V segment lost 2 bases, leaving 9 bases of the junction unmatched. The CDR3 is 16 residues long. Germline CDR1 KGHDR, CDR2 SFDVKD. The CDR3 spells CATSDYRPGGYNEQFF. CDR3 bases: TGTGCCACCAGTGATTATCGGCCAGGGGGCTATAATGAGCAGTTCTTC.